The rows below give T cell receptor beta chains drawn from one sample of a study of CD8 T cells in Susac syndrome. TCRdb reprocessed the immunoSEQ multiplex PCR reads via MiXCR and lists one record per CDR3 protein. In the table there are some 180,000 distinct CDR3 sequences, over 90% of which are singletons. Sample: CD4+ T cells from PBMCs. Every receptor here comes from a human donor with Susac syndrome. Both conserved end residues are part of each CDR3. A D gene is named only where the DNA matches it firmly. Size is stated for part of the rows, as once, few or many counts, or as a class when the clone is expanded.

NA	TRBV20-1	TRBJ2-7	TRBD2	TGCAGTGTTAGCGGGAGATACGAGCAGTACTTC	CSVSGRYEQYF
NA	TRBV5-4	TRBJ2-3	TRBD1	TGTGCCAGCAGCCCTGGGACAGGGGGCACAGATACGCAGTATTTT	CASSPGTGGTDTQYF
NA	TRBV7-3	TRBJ2-5	NA	TGTGCCAGCAGCTTAATCAGGGAGGAGACCCAGTACTTC	CASSLIREETQYF
NA	TRBV29-1	TRBJ1-1	NA	TGCAGCGTTGGTTCCGCTATTGAAGCTTTCTTT	CSVGSAIEAFF
NA	TRBV3-1	TRBJ2-1	TRBD1	TGTGCCAGCAGCCCAATCACGACAGGGAACAATGAGCAGTTCTTC	CASSPITTGNNEQFF
NA	TRBV7-2	TRBJ2-1	NA	TGTGCCAGCCAGCTTACCACGAGCTCCTACAATGAGCAGTTCTTC	CASQLTTSSYNEQFF
NA	TRBV28	TRBJ1-1	NA	TGTGCCAGCAGTCGGGCTGAAGCTTTCTTT	CASSRAEAFF
once	TRBV7-2	TRBJ2-7	TRBD1	TGTGCCAGCAGCTTAGCGGGCAGGGGGACCTTGGAGCAGTACTTC	CASSLAGRGTLEQYF
NA	TRBV6-2/TRBV6-3	TRBJ1-1	NA	TGTGCCAGCAGGGTCCCGGGGGCGCACACTGAAGCTTTCTTT	CASRVPGAHTEAFF
NA	TRBV6-2/TRBV6-3	TRBJ2-7	NA	TGTGCCAGCAGTTTATGGGCAGACGAGCAGTACTTC	CASSLWADEQYF
NA	TRBV19	TRBJ1-6	NA	TGTGCCAGTAGTTCGTGGGAACGCTCACCCCTCCACTTT	CASSSWERSPLHF
NA	TRBV2	TRBJ1-5	NA	TGTGCCAGCTCGGGAGACAATCAGCCCCAGCATTTT	CASSGDNQPQHF
NA	TRBV7-2	TRBJ2-4	NA	TGTGCCAGCAGCTTGGACATCAAAAACATTCAGTACTTC	CASSLDIKNIQYF
NA	TRBV20-1	TRBJ2-5	NA	TGCAGTGCTAGAATCAGACGTCTAATGCAAGAGACCCAGTACTTC	CSARIRRLMQETQYF
NA	TRBV5-1	TRBJ1-3	NA	TGCGCCAGCAGCTTGGCCGGGGCAGACCGTGGAAACACCATATATTTT	CASSLAGADRGNTIYF
NA	TRBV28	TRBJ2-2	NA	TGTGCCAGCAGTTTAGTCACCGGGGAGCTGTTTTTT	CASSLVTGELFF
NA	TRBV3-1	TRBJ2-7	TRBD1	TGTGCCAGCAGCCCGAACCCCCCCACAGGGGGGATGATCTACGAGCAGTACTTC	CASSPNPPTGGMIYEQYF
NA	TRBV12-3/TRBV12-4	TRBJ2-7	NA	TGTGCCAGCAGTGCAGGGTACCCTACCTACGAGCAGTACTTC	CASSAGYPTYEQYF
NA	TRBV20-1	TRBJ1-1	TRBD1	TGCAGTGCTGAAGACGACAGGGAGGGCACTGAAGCTTTCTTT	CSAEDDREGTEAFF
NA	TRBV20-1	TRBJ1-2	NA	TGCAGTGCTATTCAACTGCTGCGAAACTATGGCTACACCTTC	CSAIQLLRNYGYTF
NA	TRBV29-1	TRBJ1-1	TRBD1	TGCAGCGTTGAATACAGGGGGCGGGATACTGAAGCTTTCTTT	CSVEYRGRDTEAFF
NA	TRBV6-2/TRBV6-3	TRBJ1-5	NA	TGTGCCAGCACCTTAACAGGGAGGAGCAATCAGCCCCAGCATTTT	CASTLTGRSNQPQHF
NA	TRBV12-3/TRBV12-4	TRBJ2-5	NA	TGTGCCAGCAGTTCGACAGGCCCGAAGGAAGAGACCCAGTACTTC	CASSSTGPKEETQYF
NA	TRBV20-1	TRBJ2-5	NA	TGCAGTGCTAGCAACATACAGGCCCCCTACCAAGAGACCCAGTACTTC	CSASNIQAPYQETQYF
NA	TRBV9	TRBJ2-7	TRBD1	TGTGCCAGCAGCGTAGGAGGACAGGGGAACGGCGAGCAGTACTTC	CASSVGGQGNGEQYF
NA	TRBV24-1	TRBJ2-3	NA	TGTGCCACCAGTGAGGGGCCCGGTGGGGATACGCAGTATTTT	CATSEGPGGDTQYF
few	TRBV9	TRBJ2-1	NA	TGTGCCAGCGGGGGGCTAGCGGCATACAATGAGCAGTTCTTC	CASGGLAAYNEQFF
once	TRBV4-2	TRBJ2-7	NA	TGTGCCAGCAGCCCCCAGGGGCTCTCCTACGAGCAGTACTTC	CASSPQGLSYEQYF
NA	TRBV20-1	TRBJ1-1	NA	TGCAGTGCCGCCCACAGGGAGGCCTTCTTT	CSAAHREAFF
NA	TRBV20-1	TRBJ2-7	NA	TGCAGTGCTATCAGCACTGGCGCCAGCTCCTACGAGCAGTACTTC	CSAISTGASSYEQYF
NA	TRBV30	TRBJ1-1	NA	TGTGCCTGGAATCACGACCCGAACACTGAAGCTTTCTTT	CAWNHDPNTEAFF
NA	TRBV6-5	TRBJ2-6	NA	TGTGCCACACGCCGCAGCTCTGGGGCCAACGTCCTGACTTTC	CATRRSSGANVLTF
NA	TRBV11-3	TRBJ2-2	NA	TGTGCCAGCAGCTCCACAGGGTTCGCCGGGGAGCTGTTTTTT	CASSSTGFAGELFF
NA	TRBV20-1	TRBJ2-3	TRBD2	TGCAGTGCTAGCCCGTCGCGGGGGGTCAAAGATACGCAGTATTTT	CSASPSRGVKDTQYF
NA	TRBV7-2	TRBJ2-1	NA	TGTGCCAGCAGCTTAGTCAAGGGGCCCTACAATGAGCAGTTCTTC	CASSLVKGPYNEQFF
NA	TRBV2	TRBJ2-5	NA	TGTGCCAGCAGTGTTCTGGCAGCCGAGACCCAGTACTTC	CASSVLAAETQYF
NA	TRBV12-3/TRBV12-4	TRBJ1-6	NA	TGTGCCAGCAGTTTAGTCGTGGGATCACCCCTCCACTTT	CASSLVVGSPLHF
NA	TRBV2	TRBJ1-5	NA	TGTGCCAGCAGTGGCCCCGGTTATAGCAATCAGCCCCAGCATTTT	CASSGPGYSNQPQHF
NA	TRBV6-1	TRBJ1-4	NA	TGTGCCAGCAGTACGTTACTCGGCAGGAGGCATAAAAAACTGTTTTTT	CASSTLLGRRHKKLFF
NA	TRBV5-4	TRBJ2-5	NA	TGTGCCAGCAGCTACGGGGGAGCCGGAGGGGAGACCCAGTACTTC	CASSYGGAGGETQYF
NA	TRBV12-3/TRBV12-4	TRBJ2-7	NA	TGTGCCAGCAGTTTTGGGGGTCCCAGCAGGGAGCAGTACTTC	CASSFGGPSREQYF
NA	TRBV15	TRBJ2-7	NA	TGTGCCACCAGCAGAGATTGGTCTAGGTCCCACCCGGCCTACGAGCAGTACTTC	CATSRDWSRSHPAYEQYF
NA	TRBV5-1	TRBJ2-1	NA	TGCGCCAGCAGCATTGCCCTCCGAGGACCATACAATGAGCAGTTCTTC	CASSIALRGPYNEQFF
NA	TRBV3-1	TRBJ2-3	TRBD2	TGTGCCAGCAGCTCCTCGGGACTAGCGGCAGATACGCAGTATTTT	CASSSSGLAADTQYF